This record concerns one T cell receptor (beta chain) sequence. Its antigen remains unknown. V lost 5 bases and J lost 0; bases outside the gene matches: 6. The CDR3 loop spans 15 amino acids. Germline V CDR1 and CDR2: MNHEY, SVGAGI. The repertoire was sequenced with immunoSEQ multiplex PCR; TCRdb's copy has only in-frame clones and lacks some. In the table there are about 140,000 clones, 70% to 90% of which are singletons. The data belong to a study of T cell responses to AZD1222 COVID-19 vaccine. Study findings and constraints: The breadth and depth of Spike-specific TCRs increased once two AZD1222 doses had been given. The reported proportion of spike-specific TCRs targeting unmutated variant regions was nearly half. Baseline seropositivity characterized only a handful of AZD1222 recipients.

Sequenced material: peripheral blood, taken on day 0 of AZD1222 vaccination. The origin of this receptor is an adult in good health. The chain joins TRBV6-5 to TRBJ1-1; 7 bases fit TRBD1. The CDR3 DNA sequence: TGTGCCAGCAGTCCCCAGGGGGGGATGAACACTGAAGCTTTCTTT. Protein sequence: CASSPQGGMNTEAFF.